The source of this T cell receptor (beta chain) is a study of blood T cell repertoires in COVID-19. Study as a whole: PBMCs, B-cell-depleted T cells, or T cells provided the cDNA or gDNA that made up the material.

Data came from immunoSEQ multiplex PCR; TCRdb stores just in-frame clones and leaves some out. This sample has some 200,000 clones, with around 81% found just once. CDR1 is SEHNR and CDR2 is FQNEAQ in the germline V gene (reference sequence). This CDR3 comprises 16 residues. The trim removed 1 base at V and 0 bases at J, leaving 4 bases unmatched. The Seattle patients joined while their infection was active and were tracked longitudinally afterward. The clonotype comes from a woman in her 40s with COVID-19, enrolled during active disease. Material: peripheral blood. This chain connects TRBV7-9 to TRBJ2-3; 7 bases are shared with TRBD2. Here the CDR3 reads CASSLGLAASTDTQYF. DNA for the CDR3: TGTGCCAGCAGCTTAGGGCTAGCGGCTAGCACAGATACGCAGTATTTT.